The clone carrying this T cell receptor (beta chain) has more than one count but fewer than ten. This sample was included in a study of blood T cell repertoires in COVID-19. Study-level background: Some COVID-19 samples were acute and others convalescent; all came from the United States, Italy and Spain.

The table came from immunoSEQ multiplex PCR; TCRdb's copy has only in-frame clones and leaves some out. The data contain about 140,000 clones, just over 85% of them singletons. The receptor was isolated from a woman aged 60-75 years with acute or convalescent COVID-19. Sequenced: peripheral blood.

CDR3 nucleotide sequence: TGTGCCAGCAGCCCACATCTCCGGGACAGGGCCTATGGCTACACCTTC. Encoded protein: CASSPHLRDRAYGYTF. The chain links TRBV9 to TRBJ1-2; 9 nucleotides line up with TRBD1. There are 16 residues in the CDR3. CDR1 is SGDLS, CDR2 YYNGEE, per germline. V shed 4 bases, J shed 4 bases, and the junction held 11 bases outside the gene matches.